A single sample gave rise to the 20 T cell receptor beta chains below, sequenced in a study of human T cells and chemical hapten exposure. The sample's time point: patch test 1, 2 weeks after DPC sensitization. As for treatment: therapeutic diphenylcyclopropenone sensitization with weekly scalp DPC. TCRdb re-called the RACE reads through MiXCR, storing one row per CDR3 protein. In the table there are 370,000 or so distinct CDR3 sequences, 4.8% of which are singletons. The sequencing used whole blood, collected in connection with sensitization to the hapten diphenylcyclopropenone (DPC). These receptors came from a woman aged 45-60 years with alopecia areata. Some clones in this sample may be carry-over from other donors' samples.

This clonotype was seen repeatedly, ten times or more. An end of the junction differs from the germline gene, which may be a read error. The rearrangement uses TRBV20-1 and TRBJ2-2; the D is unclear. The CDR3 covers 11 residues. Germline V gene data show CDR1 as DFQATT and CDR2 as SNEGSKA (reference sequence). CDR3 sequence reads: CSARDGQNEYF. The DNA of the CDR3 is TGCAGTGCTAGAGATGGGCAGAACGAATATTTT.

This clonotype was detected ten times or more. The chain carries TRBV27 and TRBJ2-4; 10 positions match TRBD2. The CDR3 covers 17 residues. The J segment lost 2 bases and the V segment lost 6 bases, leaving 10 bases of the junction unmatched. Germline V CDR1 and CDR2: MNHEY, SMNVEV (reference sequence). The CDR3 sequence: CASRLKSGRGSKNIQYF. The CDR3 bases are TGTGCCAGCAGGCTCAAAAGCGGGAGGGGGTCCAAAAACATTCAGTACTTC.

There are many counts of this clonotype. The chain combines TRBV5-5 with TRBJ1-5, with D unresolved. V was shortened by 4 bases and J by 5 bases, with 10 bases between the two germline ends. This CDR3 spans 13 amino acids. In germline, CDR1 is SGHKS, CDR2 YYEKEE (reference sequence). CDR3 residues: CASSKQVYQPQHF. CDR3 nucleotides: TGTGCCAGCAGCAAACAAGTCTATCAGCCCCAGCATTTT.

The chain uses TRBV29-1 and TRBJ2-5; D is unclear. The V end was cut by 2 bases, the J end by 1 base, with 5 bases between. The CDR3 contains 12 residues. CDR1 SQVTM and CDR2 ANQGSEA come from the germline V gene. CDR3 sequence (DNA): TGCAGCGTTGAACCAGCCCAAGAGACCCAGTACTTC. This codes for CSVEPAQETQYF.

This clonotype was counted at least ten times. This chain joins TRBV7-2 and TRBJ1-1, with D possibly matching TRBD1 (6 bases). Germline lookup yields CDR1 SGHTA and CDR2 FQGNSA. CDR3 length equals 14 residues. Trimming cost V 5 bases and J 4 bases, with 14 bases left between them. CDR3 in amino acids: CASSLDRFSTEAFF. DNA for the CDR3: TGTGCCAGCAGCCTAGACAGGTTTAGCACTGAAGCTTTCTTT. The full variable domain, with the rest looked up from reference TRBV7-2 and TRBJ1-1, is GAGVSQSPSNKVTEKGKDVELRCDPISGHTALYWYRQSLGQGLEFLIYFQGNSAPDKSGLPSDRFSAERTGGSVSTLTIQRTQQEDSAVYLCASSLDRFSTEAFFGQGTRLTVV.

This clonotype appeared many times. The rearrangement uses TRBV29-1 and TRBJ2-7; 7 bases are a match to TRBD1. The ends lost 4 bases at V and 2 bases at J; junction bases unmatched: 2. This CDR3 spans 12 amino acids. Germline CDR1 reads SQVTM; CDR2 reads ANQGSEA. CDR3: CSVAGTAYEQYF. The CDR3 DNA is TGCAGCGTTGCCGGGACAGCCTACGAGCAGTACTTC.

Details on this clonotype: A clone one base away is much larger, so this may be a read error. The CDR3 loop reads CASARERYNEQFF. The CDR3 DNA reads TGTGCCAGCGCTAGGGAGCGCTACAATGAGCAGTTCTTC. J is TRBJ2-1 and V is TRBV7-6; tentative D call: TRBD2 (5 bases). Germline V gene lookup returns CDR1 SGHVS and CDR2 FNYEAQ. CDR3 size: 13 residues. The V end was cut by 8 bases, the J end by 3 bases, with 11 bases between.

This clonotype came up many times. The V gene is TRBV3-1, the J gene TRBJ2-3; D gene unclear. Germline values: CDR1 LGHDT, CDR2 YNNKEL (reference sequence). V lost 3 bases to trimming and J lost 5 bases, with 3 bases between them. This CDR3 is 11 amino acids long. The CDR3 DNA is TGTGCCAGCAGCCAGGTAGATACGCAGTATTTT. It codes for CASSQVDTQYF.

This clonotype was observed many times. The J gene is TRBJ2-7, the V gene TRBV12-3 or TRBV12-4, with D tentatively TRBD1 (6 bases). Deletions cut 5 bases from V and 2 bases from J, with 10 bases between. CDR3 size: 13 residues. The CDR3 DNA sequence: TGTGCCAGCAGTCACGGGACACCCTACGAGCAGTACTTC. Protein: CASSHGTPYEQYF.

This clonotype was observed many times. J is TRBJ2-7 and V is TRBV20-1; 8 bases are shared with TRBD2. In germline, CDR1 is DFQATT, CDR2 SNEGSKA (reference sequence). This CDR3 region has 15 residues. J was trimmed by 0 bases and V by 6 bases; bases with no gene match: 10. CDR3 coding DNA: TGCAGTGCCTGGGAGCGGGAGTCTAGCTCCTACGAGCAGTACTTC. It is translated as CSAWERESSSYEQYF.

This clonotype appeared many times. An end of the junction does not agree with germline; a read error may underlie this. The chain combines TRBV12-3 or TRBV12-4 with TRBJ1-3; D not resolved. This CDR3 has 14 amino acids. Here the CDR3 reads CASSLATPGNTIYF. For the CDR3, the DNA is TGTGCCAGCAGTTTAGCCACTCCTGGGAACACCATATATTTT.

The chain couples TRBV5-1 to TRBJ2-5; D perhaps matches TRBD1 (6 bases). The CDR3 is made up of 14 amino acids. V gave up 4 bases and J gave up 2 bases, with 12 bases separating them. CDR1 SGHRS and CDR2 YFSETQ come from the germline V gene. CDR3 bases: TGCGCCAGCAGCACGGGGACACAACAAGAGACCCAGTACTTC. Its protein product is CASSTGTQQETQYF.

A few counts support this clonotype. This CDR3 reads CASSKVRASGTEAFF. CDR3 DNA: TGTGCCAGCAGTAAGGTGAGGGCTAGCGGCACTGAAGCTTTCTTT. The chain has TRBV3-1 and TRBJ1-1; D unclear. Germline-derived CDR1 and CDR2 are LGHDT and YNNKEL (reference sequence). The CDR3 length is 15 residues. Trimming removed 6 bases at V and 4 bases at J, with 18 bases between.

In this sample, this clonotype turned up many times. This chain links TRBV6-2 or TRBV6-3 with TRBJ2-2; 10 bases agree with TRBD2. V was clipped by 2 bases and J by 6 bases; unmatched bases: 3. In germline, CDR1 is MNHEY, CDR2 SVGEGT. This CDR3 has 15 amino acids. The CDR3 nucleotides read TGTGCCAGCAGTTACCAAGGACTAGCGGCCGGGGAGCTGTTTTTT. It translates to CASSYQGLAAGELFF.

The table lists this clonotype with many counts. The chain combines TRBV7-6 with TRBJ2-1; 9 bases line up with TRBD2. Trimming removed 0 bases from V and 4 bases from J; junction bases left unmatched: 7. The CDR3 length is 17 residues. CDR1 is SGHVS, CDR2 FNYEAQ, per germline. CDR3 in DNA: TGTGCCAGCAGCTTAGCCCCGACTAGCGGCCCATACAATGAGCAGTTCTTC. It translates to CASSLAPTSGPYNEQFF.

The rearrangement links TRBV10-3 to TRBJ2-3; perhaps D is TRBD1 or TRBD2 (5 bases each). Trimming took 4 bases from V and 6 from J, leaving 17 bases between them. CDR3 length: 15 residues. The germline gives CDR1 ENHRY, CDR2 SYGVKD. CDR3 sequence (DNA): TGTGCCATCAGTGGGGACGGGGTCCCGCGGGATACGCAGTATTTT. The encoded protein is CAISGDGVPRDTQYF.

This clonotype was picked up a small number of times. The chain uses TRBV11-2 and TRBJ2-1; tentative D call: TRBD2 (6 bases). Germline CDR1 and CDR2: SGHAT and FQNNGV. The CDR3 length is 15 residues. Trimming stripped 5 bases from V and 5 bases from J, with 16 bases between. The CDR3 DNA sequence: TGTGCCAGCAGCCAGGGACTTTATGCGAACAATGAGCAGTTCTTC. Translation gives CASSQGLYANNEQFF.

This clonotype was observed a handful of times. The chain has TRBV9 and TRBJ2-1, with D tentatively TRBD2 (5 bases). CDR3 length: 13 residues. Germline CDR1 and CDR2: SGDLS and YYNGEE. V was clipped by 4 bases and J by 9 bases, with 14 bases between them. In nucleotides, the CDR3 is TGTGCCAGCAGCCCAACTCGAGGGAGTGAGCAGTTCTTC. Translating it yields CASSPTRGSEQFF.

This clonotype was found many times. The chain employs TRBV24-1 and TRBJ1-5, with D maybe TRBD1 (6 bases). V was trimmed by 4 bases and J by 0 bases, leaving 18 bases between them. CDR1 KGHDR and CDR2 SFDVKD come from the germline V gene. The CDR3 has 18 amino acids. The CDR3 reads CATSETPSGDLSNQPQHF. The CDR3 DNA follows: TGTGCCACCAGTGAGACTCCTTCAGGGGACCTTAGCAATCAGCCCCAGCATTTT.

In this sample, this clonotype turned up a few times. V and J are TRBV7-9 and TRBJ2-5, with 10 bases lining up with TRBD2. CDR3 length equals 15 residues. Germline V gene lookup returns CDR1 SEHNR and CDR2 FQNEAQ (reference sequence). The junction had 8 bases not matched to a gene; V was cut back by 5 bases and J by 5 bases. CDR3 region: CASSLFGTSVETQYF. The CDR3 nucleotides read TGTGCCAGCAGCCTGTTTGGGACTAGCGTCGAGACCCAGTACTTC. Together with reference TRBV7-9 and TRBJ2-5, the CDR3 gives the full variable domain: DTGVSQNPRHKITKRGQNVTFRCDPISEHNRLYWYRQTLGQGPEFLTYFQNEAQLEKSRLLSDRFSAERPKGSFSTLEIQRTEQGDSAMYLCASSLFGTSVETQYFGPGTRLLVL.